A single sample gave rise to the 30 T cell receptor beta chains below, sequenced in a study of blood T cells in healthy people across ages. Primed by a sample-barcoded 5' primer and a J-beta primer mix, a second PCR proceeded for 7 to 11 cycles. Using its own MiXCR run on the 5' RACE reads, TCRdb lists one record per CDR3 protein. The sample lists about 1,500,000 distinct CDR3 sequences; 28% were seen once. Sample: blood. These receptors came from a woman aged 25 to 39 in good health.

The chain recombines TRBV6-1 with TRBJ1-5; D is possibly TRBD1 (6 bases). With 7 bases removed from V and 0 bases from J, the gap between germline ends came to 16 bases. The germline CDR1 and CDR2 sequences are MNHNS and SASEGT. CDR3 length: 16 amino acids. CDR3 DNA sequence: TGTGCCAGCATCCGAAACCGGGGGCTTAGCAATCAGCCCCAGCATTTT. Translating it yields CASIRNRGLSNQPQHF.

The genes are TRBV6-1 and TRBJ2-4, with 8 bases lining up with TRBD2. V dropped 4 bases and J dropped 3; count of bases not matched to a gene: 5. Germline assignment: CDR1 MNHNS and CDR2 SASEGT. The CDR3 is made up of 15 amino acids. The CDR3 sequence: CASSGSGGHKNIQYF. DNA for the CDR3: TGTGCCAGCAGTGGGAGCGGGGGTCACAAAAACATTCAGTACTTC.

In this sample, this clonotype turned up many times. This rearrangement joins TRBV20-1 to TRBJ2-1; TRBD2 is a possible D gene (6 bases). Germline CDR1 reads DFQATT; CDR2 reads SNEGSKA (reference sequence). Trimming removed 0 bases at V and 6 bases at J, with 15 bases between. The CDR3 is made up of 15 amino acids. This CDR3 is CSARDQVLASNEQFF. The DNA for the CDR3 is TGCAGTGCTAGAGATCAGGTGCTAGCGTCCAATGAGCAGTTCTTC.

The table lists this clonotype with many counts. J is TRBJ2-7 and V is TRBV7-9; 11 bases line up with TRBD2. The V and J ends lost 5 bases and 4 bases, in that order; junction bases with no gene match: 4. The CDR3 contains 14 residues. Germline V gives CDR1 SEHNR, CDR2 FQNEAQ (reference sequence). CDR3 DNA sequence: TGTGCCAGCAGCCTTAGCGGGGGGGATTACGAGCAGTACTTC. Encoded protein: CASSLSGGDYEQYF.

Here the CDR3 reads CASSPGRRGMRYGYTF. In DNA, the CDR3 is TGTGCCAGCAGCCCCGGGAGGCGGGGGATGCGCTATGGCTACACCTTC. The gene calls are TRBV7-2 and TRBJ1-2, with a possible D match to TRBD1 (5 bases). The CDR3 totals 16 residues. Trimming pared 5 bases from V and 4 bases from J, leaving 20 bases between. Germline CDR1 reads SGHTA; CDR2 reads FQGNSA.

As regards this clonotype: The DNA is omitted, as the CDR3 cannot be located on it reliably, and the CDR3 follows TCRdb's listing. This rearrangement joins TRBV20-1 to TRBJ1-2. From germline, CDR1 is DFQATT and CDR2 SNEGSKA (reference sequence). Including both end residues, the CDR3 is 23 amino acids long. CDR3: CSAAAVELSNTEAFFGTVYGYTF.

This clonotype has only a few counts. The chain carries TRBV2 and TRBJ2-1, with D possibly matching TRBD2 (6 bases). The J call could be wrong; TRBJ2-7 is a better fit for the DNA end. The V gene's germline CDR1 is SNHLY and CDR2 FYNNEI. The CDR3 consists of 16 residues. CDR3 sequence (DNA): TGTGCCAGCAGTCAGGGACTTCTGAGCTCCTACAATGAGCAGTACTTC. Translated, it gives CASSQGLLSSYNEQYF.

This rearrangement joins TRBV18 to TRBJ1-2; D is undetermined. Germline V gene data show CDR1 as KGHSH and CDR2 as LQKENI. Trimming removed 0 bases from V and 4 bases from J, with 12 bases in between. This CDR3 comprises 15 residues. CDR3 protein: CASSPPPGLGYGYTF. CDR3 DNA: TGTGCCAGCTCACCACCGCCTGGGCTGGGCTATGGCTACACCTTC.

This clonotype was seen many times. The chain carries TRBV4-3 and TRBJ2-1; the D gene is possibly TRBD1 (6 bases). Trimming took off 0 bases at V and 2 bases at J, with 11 bases between the two ends. The CDR3 is made up of 16 amino acids. Germline values: CDR1 LGHNA, CDR2 YSLEER. CDR3 bases: TGCGCCAGCAGCCAAGAGCGGCAGGGGCCCTACAATGAGCAGTTCTTC. Encoded protein: CASSQERQGPYNEQFF.

There are a few counts of this clonotype. The rearrangement joins TRBV27 to TRBJ2-7; 10 positions agree with TRBD2. The CDR3 runs to 16 residues. Germline V gene sequence: CDR1 MNHEY, CDR2 SMNVEV (reference sequence). V trimming: 2 bases; J trimming: 2 bases; junction bases outside the gene matches: 6. CDR3 in amino acids: CASSLHQAGGPYEQYF. CDR3 nucleotides: TGTGCCAGCAGTTTACACCAAGCGGGAGGGCCCTACGAGCAGTACTTC.

Of note for this clonotype: A much more abundant neighbour one base away suggests this may be a read error. The chain carries TRBV6-5 and TRBJ2-1; 9 bases agree with TRBD1. The J call may be mistaken, given a closer DNA end match to TRBJ2-7. Germline assignment: CDR1 MNHEY and CDR2 SVGAGI. This CDR3 is 15 amino acids long. The CDR3 spells CASSYRDRAYNEQYF. The CDR3 DNA reads TGTGCCAGCAGTTATCGGGACAGGGCCTACAATGAGCAGTACTTC.

The chain has TRBV5-5 and TRBJ1-3, with 7 bases that match TRBD1. Germline loops: CDR1 SGHKS, CDR2 YYEKEE (reference sequence). This CDR3 is 15 amino acids long. V lost 4 bases and J lost 0; bases outside the gene matches: 4. CDR3 sequence (DNA): TGTGCCAGCAGCCGGGACAGTGCCTCTGGAAACACCATATATTTT. It is translated as CASSRDSASGNTIYF.

This clonotype came up a few times. The chain is built from TRBV5-1 and TRBJ2-5, with D hard to call. V lost 1 base and J 2 bases, leaving 12 bases between the germline ends. Germline assignment: CDR1 SGHRS and CDR2 YFSETQ. The CDR3 loop spans 15 amino acids. CDR3 sequence: CASSLSGWKQETQYF. The DNA of the CDR3 is TGCGCCAGCAGCTTGTCTGGATGGAAACAAGAGACCCAGTACTTC.

The chain has TRBV9 and TRBJ2-3; 8 bases match TRBD2. The CDR3 is 15 residues long. V trimming: 3 bases; J trimming: 0 bases; junction bases outside the gene matches: 3. Germline assignment: CDR1 SGDLS and CDR2 YYNGEE. CDR3 residues: CASSGRGVSTDTQYF. The DNA of the CDR3 is TGTGCCAGCAGCGGGCGGGGGGTAAGCACAGATACGCAGTATTTT.

The rearrangement joins TRBV5-1 to TRBJ1-1, with D perhaps matching TRBD1 (6 bases). This CDR3 comprises 14 residues. Germline-derived CDR1 and CDR2 are SGHRS and YFSETQ. Trimming took off 3 bases at V and 6 bases at J, with 15 bases between the two ends. CDR3 residues: CASSSAHGGAEAFF. In DNA form, the CDR3 reads TGCGCCAGCAGCTCCGCCCATGGGGGCGCTGAAGCTTTCTTT. Looking up the rest from reference TRBV5-1 and TRBJ1-1 gives the full variable domain: KAGVTQTPRYLIKTRGQQVTLSCSPISGHRSVSWYQQTPGQGLQFLFEYFSETQRNKGNFPGRFSGRQFSNSRSEMNVSTLELGDSALYLCASSSAHGGAEAFFGQGTRLTVV.

This clonotype was counted at least ten times. The CDR3 nucleotides read TGCAGCGTTGCTGGGGAGAATGAGCAGTTCTTC. Translated, it gives CSVAGENEQFF. V is TRBV29-1 and J is TRBJ2-1, with D possibly matching TRBD2 (5 bases). In germline, CDR1 is SQVTM, CDR2 ANQGSEA. V shed 4 bases and J shed 7 bases, with 8 bases lying between them. The CDR3 consists of 11 residues.

Ten or more counts support this clonotype. The rearrangement uses TRBV12-5 and TRBJ2-1, with D unclear. V lost 5 bases, J lost 8 bases, and 4 bases lay in between. Germline V gene lookup returns CDR1 LGHNT and CDR2 FRNRAP. The CDR3 spans 10 residues. The CDR3 DNA reads as TGTGCTAGTGGTCCATATGAGCAGTTCTTC. This translates into CASGPYEQFF.

The rearrangement links TRBV5-1 to TRBJ1-1; D is unresolved. The CDR3 sequence is 13 residues long. V was clipped by 3 bases and J by 5 bases, with 11 bases between them. Germline CDR1 reads SGHRS; CDR2 reads YFSETQ. The CDR3 DNA follows: TGCGCCAGCAGCTCAGACCTGGAGACTGAAGCTTTCTTT. It yields the protein CASSSDLETEAFF.

This clonotype was recorded a few times. V usage is TRBV5-1 and J usage is TRBJ2-7; 11 bases match TRBD1. Unmatched junction bases numbered 10, after V lost 4 bases and J lost 4 bases. The germline V gene has CDR1 SGHRS and CDR2 YFSETQ. The CDR3 has 16 residues. The CDR3 is CASSPGWTGGNYEQYF. For the CDR3, the DNA is TGCGCCAGCAGCCCTGGGTGGACAGGGGGCAATTACGAGCAGTACTTC.

This clonotype was seen only a few times. With a much larger clone just one base away, this may be a read error. The rearrangement links TRBV27 to TRBJ1-4; no reliable D call. Germline V gene data show CDR1 as MNHEY and CDR2 as SMNVEV (reference sequence). There are 14 residues in the CDR3. CDR3 protein: CASRLLATNEKRFF. CDR3 coding DNA: TGTGCCAGCAGGCTCCTTGCAACTAATGAAAAACGGTTTTTT.

The chain has TRBV11-2 and TRBJ1-5; D is unclear. CDR3 length: 14 amino acids. The V gene lost 0 bases and the J gene lost 6 bases, with 9 bases spanning the gap. Germline-derived CDR1 and CDR2 are SGHAT and FQNNGV. The CDR3 is CASSLESVGQPQHF. The CDR3 region has the DNA TGTGCCAGCAGCTTAGAAAGCGTTGGTCAGCCCCAGCATTTT.

This clonotype was found a few times. The chain recombines TRBV4-1 with TRBJ1-5, with a tentative D call TRBD1 (6 bases). The CDR3 runs to 15 residues. Per germline, CDR1 MGHRA and CDR2 YSYEKL. The V end lost 0 bases, the J end lost 6 bases, and 12 bases lay between the germline ends. The CDR3 reads CASSQDPEGVQPQHF. CDR3 bases: TGCGCCAGCAGCCAAGACCCTGAGGGGGTTCAGCCCCAGCATTTT.

This clonotype was seen only a few times. The chain has TRBV12-3 or TRBV12-4 and TRBJ1-1; 7 bases match TRBD1. Trimming took 1 base from V and 5 from J; bases not matched to a gene: 4. CDR3 length equals 14 residues. CDR3 nucleotide sequence: TGTGCCAGCAGTTTAGGAGGGGGCACAACTGAAGCTTTCTTT. It encodes CASSLGGGTTEAFF.

At least ten counts were recorded for this clonotype. V is TRBV6-2 or TRBV6-3 and J is TRBJ2-7, with D maybe TRBD1 (5 bases). V was cut by 4 bases and J by 2 bases, with 12 bases left in between. This CDR3 has 14 residues. Germline CDR1 reads MNHEY; CDR2 reads SVGEGT. The CDR3 DNA sequence: TGTGCCAGCAGTTCGACAGTGGCTACCTACGAGCAGTACTTC. Protein sequence: CASSSTVATYEQYF.

This clonotype was seen only a few times. This rearrangement joins TRBV2 to TRBJ2-5, with D unclear. The CDR3 is made up of 15 amino acids. Germline V gene sequence: CDR1 SNHLY, CDR2 FYNNEI. Trimming cost V 6 bases and J 1 base, with 15 bases left between them. The CDR3 region has the DNA TGTGCCAGCAGCCTCGAGGCTGGATCCCAAGAGACCCAGTACTTC. It yields the protein CASSLEAGSQETQYF.

V usage is TRBV5-6 and J usage is TRBJ2-2; a weak D match, TRBD1 (6 bases). Germline CDR1 reads SGHDT; CDR2 reads YYEEEE. The CDR3 totals 14 residues. The V end lost 4 bases, the J end lost 6 bases, and 13 bases lay between the germline ends. CDR3 DNA sequence: TGTGCCAGCAGCCCCACAGGGTTCTCCGGGGAGCTGTTTTTT. Amino acid sequence: CASSPTGFSGELFF.

In DNA, the CDR3 is TGTGCCAGCAGCAAAGGGCGGGGAGACCCAGTGGGGTACTTC. Its protein product is CASSKGRGDPVGYF. The rearrangement joins TRBV21-1 to TRBJ2-5; TRBD2 is the table's D call, not checked against the DNA. TRBV21-1 is assigned pseudogene status. The CDR3 totals 14 residues.

The rearrangement uses TRBV7-9 and TRBJ2-5, with a weak D call TRBD2 (5 bases). Trimming left V 2 bases short and J 3 bases short, with 13 bases between. Germline CDR1 SEHNR, CDR2 FQNEAQ (reference sequence). The CDR3 loop spans 15 amino acids. In DNA form, the CDR3 reads TGTGCCAGCAGCTTACGGGGTAGACGGGAAGAGACCCAGTACTTC. Translating it yields CASSLRGRREETQYF. Complete variable domain (other parts from reference TRBV7-9 and TRBJ2-5): DTGVSQNPRHKITKRGQNVTFRCDPISEHNRLYWYRQTLGQGPEFLTYFQNEAQLEKSRLLSDRFSAERPKGSFSTLEIQRTEQGDSAMYLCASSLRGRREETQYFGPGTRLLVL.

The chain links TRBV7-9 to TRBJ2-7; 7 bases align to TRBD1. The CDR3 spans 16 residues. Trimming took 1 base from V and 2 from J; bases not matched to a gene: 8. Germline V CDR1 and CDR2: SEHNR, FQNEAQ (reference sequence). Here the CDR3 reads CASSLDFWDSAYEQYF. The CDR3 nucleotides read TGTGCCAGCAGCTTAGACTTCTGGGACAGCGCCTACGAGCAGTACTTC. Complete variable domain (other parts from reference TRBV7-9 and TRBJ2-7): DTGVSQNPRHKITKRGQNVTFRCDPISEHNRLYWYRQTLGQGPEFLTYFQNEAQLEKSRLLSDRFSAERPKGSFSTLEIQRTEQGDSAMYLCASSLDFWDSAYEQYFGPGTRLTVT.

The chain has TRBV21-1 and TRBJ2-7; the table's D gene call, TRBD2, was not cross checked with the DNA. TRBV21-1 is marked as a pseudogene. CDR3 length: 16 amino acids. The CDR3 spells CASSSYKRHISYEQYF. CDR3 nucleotide sequence: TGTGCCAGCAGCAGCTATAAGCGGCACATCTCCTACGAGCAGTACTTC.